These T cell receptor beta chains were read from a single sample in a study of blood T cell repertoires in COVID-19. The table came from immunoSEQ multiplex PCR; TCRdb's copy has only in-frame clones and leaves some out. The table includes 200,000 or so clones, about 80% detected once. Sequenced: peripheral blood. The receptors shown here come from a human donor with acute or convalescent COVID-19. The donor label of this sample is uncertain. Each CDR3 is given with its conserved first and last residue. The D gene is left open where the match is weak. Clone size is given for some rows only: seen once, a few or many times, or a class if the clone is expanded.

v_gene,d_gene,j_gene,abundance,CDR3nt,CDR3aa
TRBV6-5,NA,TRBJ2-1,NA,TGTGCCAGCATTCCGGGTTTTTACTACAATGAGCAGTTCTTC,CASIPGFYYNEQFF
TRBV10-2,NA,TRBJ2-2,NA,TGCGCCAGCAGCGCAGGGTTGAGCGGGGAGCTGTTTTTT,CASSAGLSGELFF
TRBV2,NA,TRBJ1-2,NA,TGTGCCAGCAGTGACCTTGTTCTTGGCTACACCTTC,CASSDLVLGYTF
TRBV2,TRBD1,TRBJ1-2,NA,TGTGCCAGCAGTGATTACTCAGGGGGCGCGGGGTATGGCTACACCTTC,CASSDYSGGAGYGYTF
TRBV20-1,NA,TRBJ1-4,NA,TGCAGTGCTCGTGCCCTCCCCCTTAATGAAAAACTGTTTTTT,CSARALPLNEKLFF
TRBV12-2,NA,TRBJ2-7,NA,TGTGCAAGTCGCCTAAACCGGGACAGGACCTCCTACGAGCAGTACTTC,CASRLNRDRTSYEQYF
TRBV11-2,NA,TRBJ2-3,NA,TGTGCCAGCAGCTTAACTCGAGCCAGGCCTGGGGATACGCAGTATTTT,CASSLTRARPGDTQYF
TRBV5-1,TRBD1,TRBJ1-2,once,TGCGCCAGCAGCTTGGAGGACAGGGGGCCTGGCTACACCTTC,CASSLEDRGPGYTF
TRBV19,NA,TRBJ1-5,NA,TGTGCCAGTAGTATCCGGGGGACCGATAGTCAGCCCCAGCATTTT,CASSIRGTDSQPQHF
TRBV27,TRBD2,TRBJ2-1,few,TGTGCCAGCAGAAGCGGACTAGCGGGAAAGGGTGAGCAGTTCTTC,CASRSGLAGKGEQFF
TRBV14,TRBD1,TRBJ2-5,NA,TGTGCCAGCAGCCGACGACAGGGGAGAGAGACCCAGTACTTC,CASSRRQGRETQYF
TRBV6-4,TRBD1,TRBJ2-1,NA,TGTGCCAGCAGTGTCCGGGACAGGGGAGGTGATGAGCAGTTCTTC,CASSVRDRGGDEQFF
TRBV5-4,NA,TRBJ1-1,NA,TGTGCCAGCAGCCCCAGGGACACTGAAGCTTTCTTT,CASSPRDTEAFF
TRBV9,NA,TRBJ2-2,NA,TGTGCCAGCAGCTCCCTAGCGTCGAACACCGGGGAGCTGTTTTTT,CASSSLASNTGELFF
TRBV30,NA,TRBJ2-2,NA,TGTGCCTGGACCTTCGGGACACCGAACACCGGGGAGCTGTTTTTT,CAWTFGTPNTGELFF
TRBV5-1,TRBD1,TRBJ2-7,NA,TGCGCCAGCAGCACGGACAGGTACGAGCAGTACTTC,CASSTDRYEQYF
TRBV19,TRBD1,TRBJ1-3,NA,TGTGCCAGTAGTAAAGGGGGGTCCGGGACAGCTCGAGGAAACACCATATATTTT,CASSKGGSGTARGNTIYF